The 26 T cell receptor beta chains given below trace back to one sample, sequenced in a study of T cells in Graves' hyperthyroidism and ophthalmopathy. TCR beta CDR3 region amplification was performed from RNA transcripts. Researchers ran a first-round RT-PCR on the TCR CDR3 using the HTBI primer set. TCRdb passed the multiplex PCR reads through MiXCR, listing each CDR3 protein once. This sample has 300,000 to 450,000 distinct CDR3 sequences; more than 11% occur once, and the top ten carry approximately 9.9%. Sequencing was performed on blood. Receptor source: a woman in her sixties with Graves' hyperthyroidism.

The V call is TRBV25-1, the J call TRBJ2-1, with TRBD1 matching over 12 bases. J was trimmed by 10 bases and V by 3 bases; bases with no gene match: 7. The V gene's germline CDR1 is MGHDK and CDR2 SYGVNS. The CDR3 has 15 residues. The CDR3 sequence: CASSDHGTGGYEQFF. The CDR3 nucleotides are TGTGCCAGCAGTGACCACGGGACAGGGGGCTACGAGCAGTTCTTC.

This sequence joins TRBV20-1 and TRBJ1-1; D unresolved. In germline, CDR1 is DFQATT, CDR2 SNEGSKA (reference sequence). Trimming took 6 bases from V and 3 from J, leaving 17 bases between them. The CDR3 totals 14 residues. For the CDR3, the DNA is TGCAGTGCCACGCGGACTACAAGCTACACTGAAGCTTTCTTT. It specifies CSATRTTSYTEAFF.

This clonotype was observed many times. The J gene is TRBJ2-7, the V gene TRBV27, with a possible D match to TRBD2 (5 bases). V was trimmed by 6 bases and J by 2 bases, leaving 5 bases between them. CDR1 and CDR2 from the germline V gene are MNHEY and SMNVEV (reference sequence). CDR3 length equals 11 residues. The CDR3 reads CASRRAYEQYF. The DNA for the CDR3 is TGTGCCAGCAGGAGGGCCTACGAGCAGTACTTC.

The V call is TRBV20-1, the J call TRBJ1-4; 7 nucleotides match TRBD1. The CDR3 is 14 amino acids. V shed 3 bases and J 6 bases; nucleotides not matched to a gene: 7. Looked up from germline, CDR1 is DFQATT and CDR2 is SNEGSKA (reference sequence). This chain's CDR3 is CSASTGARDEKLFF. CDR3 bases: TGCAGTGCTAGTACAGGGGCCCGGGATGAAAAACTGTTTTTT.

This clonotype was recorded at least ten times. This chain links TRBV2 with TRBJ2-7; TRBD2 aligns across 8 bases. Germline V CDR1 and CDR2: SNHLY, FYNNEI. This CDR3 is built from 15 residues. The junction had 9 bases not matched to a gene; V was cut back by 6 bases and J by 2 bases. This CDR3 is CASRRAGALTYEQYF. The CDR3 bases are TGTGCCAGCAGACGAGCGGGAGCCCTAACCTACGAGCAGTACTTC.

This clonotype came up many times. The gene calls are TRBV18 and TRBJ1-6; the match to TRBD1 covers 9 bases. CDR1 is KGHSH and CDR2 is LQKENI in the germline V gene. This CDR3 contains 16 residues. Unmatched junction bases numbered 7, after V lost 4 bases and J lost 6 bases. CDR3 amino acids: CASSLMDRGFNSPLHF. CDR3 nucleotides: TGTGCCAGCTCACTTATGGACAGGGGTTTTAATTCACCCCTCCACTTT.

This clonotype occurred many times. V is TRBV18 and J is TRBJ2-5; D call uncertain. This CDR3 region has 14 residues. Germline V gives CDR1 KGHSH, CDR2 LQKENI. Trimming removed 3 bases at V and 2 bases at J, with 10 bases between. In DNA, the CDR3 is TGTGCCAGCTCACCCCCCTCCGCGCAAGAGACCCAGTACTTC. It yields the protein CASSPPSAQETQYF.

This clonotype was found many times. The chain joins TRBV28 to TRBJ2-7, with 7 positions matching TRBD2. Germline-derived CDR1 and CDR2 are MDHEN and SYDVKM. V shed 6 bases, J shed 3 bases, and the junction held 14 bases outside the gene matches. CDR3 length: 16 amino acids. The CDR3 spells CASSPVGGRENYEQYF. As DNA, the CDR3 is TGTGCCAGCAGCCCCGTCGGTGGGCGGGAGAACTACGAGCAGTACTTC.

This clonotype occurred many times. The chain employs TRBV24-1 and TRBJ1-1; no clear D. CDR3 size: 10 residues. Germline CDR1 KGHDR, CDR2 SFDVKD. V lost 9 bases and J 2 bases, leaving 3 bases between the germline ends. CDR3 residues: CATPNTEAFF. CDR3 sequence (DNA): TGTGCCACCCCCAACACTGAAGCTTTCTTT.

This clonotype has just a few counts. The genes are TRBV4-1 and TRBJ1-5, with 7 bases matching TRBD1. V dropped 3 bases and J dropped 12; count of bases not matched to a gene: 8. The CDR3 length is 13 residues. Germline V lookup: CDR1 MGHRA, CDR2 YSYEKL. CDR3 amino acids: CASSQNWGQIQHF. In DNA form, the CDR3 reads TGCGCCAGCAGCCAGAACTGGGGACAGATCCAGCATTTT.

This clonotype was detected ten times or more. The V call is TRBV20-1, the J call TRBJ1-1, with a weak D call TRBD1 (6 bases). This CDR3 region has 15 residues. V was shortened by 3 bases and J by 1 base, with 15 bases between the two germline ends. Germline V gene lookup returns CDR1 DFQATT and CDR2 SNEGSKA (reference sequence). The CDR3 is CSAREAGVANTEAFF. Here the CDR3 DNA reads TGCAGTGCTAGGGAGGCAGGGGTGGCGAACACTGAAGCTTTCTTT.

This clonotype was observed at least ten times. The J gene is TRBJ2-7, the V gene TRBV11-2, with D unresolved. V was shortened by 0 bases and J by 1 base, with 7 bases between the two germline ends. Germline CDR1 and CDR2: SGHAT and FQNNGV. The CDR3 consists of 14 residues. This chain's CDR3 is CASSLDPRSYEQYF. CDR3 DNA sequence: TGTGCCAGCAGCTTAGACCCCAGGTCCTACGAGCAGTACTTC. The full variable domain, in which reference TRBV11-2 and TRBJ2-7 provide the parts outside the CDR3, is EAGVAQSPRYKIIEKRQSVAFWCNPISGHATLYWYQQILGQGPKLLIQFQNNGVVDDSQLPKDRFSAERLKGVDSTLKIQPAKLEDSAVYLCASSLDPRSYEQYFGPGTRLTVT.

Ten or more counts support this clonotype. J is TRBJ2-7 and V is TRBV6-1; 7 nucleotides match TRBD1. Trimming took 6 bases from V and 2 from J; bases not matched to a gene: 4. The CDR3 is 13 amino acids. Germline V CDR1 and CDR2: MNHNS, SASEGT. CDR3 region: CASRRTGAYEQYF. The CDR3 region has the DNA TGTGCCAGCAGGCGGACAGGAGCCTACGAGCAGTACTTC.

This clonotype was picked up many times. The chain carries TRBV12-3 or TRBV12-4 and TRBJ2-3; 12 bases agree with TRBD2. Trimming at V came to 5 bases and at J to 6 bases, leaving 6 bases not matched to a gene. This CDR3 region has 15 residues. The CDR3 reads CASSLRLAGVDTQYF. The CDR3 DNA is TGTGCCAGCAGTCTCCGACTAGCGGGAGTGGATACGCAGTATTTT.

The chain has TRBV4-1 and TRBJ1-3, with no clear D. Germline V CDR1 and CDR2: MGHRA, YSYEKL. This CDR3 is built from 16 residues. V lost 8 bases and J lost 3, with 20 bases in between. The CDR3 sequence is CASRFVSSENGNTIYF. The CDR3 DNA follows: TGCGCCAGCCGATTTGTGTCCTCGGAGAATGGAAACACCATATATTTT.

This clonotype was found a few times. This sequence joins TRBV6-5 and TRBJ2-7; a weak D match, TRBD1 (6 bases). V lost 4 bases and J lost 2, with 15 bases in between. CDR3 length: 15 residues. Germline V lookup: CDR1 MNHEY, CDR2 SVGAGI. The CDR3 DNA follows: TGTGCCAGCAGTTCGACAGGCCCCCTTACCTACGAGCAGTACTTC. It yields the protein CASSSTGPLTYEQYF.

With respect to this clonotype: This may come from a read error, since a much larger clone is one base off. The V gene is TRBV5-1, the J gene TRBJ2-1, with TRBD2 identical over 11 bases. CDR1 is SGHRS, CDR2 YFSETQ, per germline. The CDR3 is made up of 16 amino acids. DNA for the CDR3: TGCACCAGCAGCGGCGGGACTAGCGGCTCCTACAATGAGCAGTTCTTC. Protein: CTSSGGTSGSYNEQFF. The full variable domain, completed using reference TRBV5-1 and TRBJ2-1, is KAGVTQTPRYLIKTRGQQVTLSCSPISGHRSVSWYQQTPGQGLQFLFEYFSETQRNKGNFPGRFSGRQFSNSRSEMNVSTLELGDSALYLCTSSGGTSGSYNEQFFGPGTRLTVL.

This clonotype was picked up a small number of times. The CDR3 spells CASSRRAGGINEQFF. The CDR3 nucleotides read TGCGCCAGCAGCCGTCGAGCGGGAGGTATTAATGAGCAGTTCTTC. The genes are TRBV4-1 and TRBJ2-1, with 9 bases aligning to TRBD2. V was pared by 4 bases and J by 7 bases, with 8 bases of the junction left unmatched. CDR1 MGHRA and CDR2 YSYEKL come from the germline V gene. The CDR3 runs to 15 residues.

This clonotype showed up many times. The CDR3 region is CASSLTRANGYTF. The DNA for the CDR3 is TGTGCCAGCAGTTTAACCAGGGCGAATGGCTACACCTTC. This sequence joins TRBV12-3 or TRBV12-4 and TRBJ1-2; maybe TRBD1 (5 bases). Trimming took off 2 bases at V and 6 bases at J, with 10 bases between the two ends. The CDR3 length is 13 residues.

This clonotype came up many times. CDR3 sequence reads: CASSLGQVSYEQYF. For the CDR3, the DNA is TGTGCCAGCAGCTTAGGGCAGGTATCCTACGAGCAGTACTTC. The chain combines TRBV11-2 with TRBJ2-7, with unresolved D. The CDR3 loop spans 14 amino acids. Trimming removed 1 base from V and 1 base from J, with 8 bases in between. Germline assignment: CDR1 SGHAT and CDR2 FQNNGV.

This clonotype appeared many times. The CDR3 DNA follows: TGTGCCAGCACCGCTAGCGGGGGCTACCAAGAGACCCAGTACTTC. Protein product: CASTASGGYQETQYF. V gene TRBV9 combines with J gene TRBJ2-5, with TRBD2 matching 10 bases. The V gene end was trimmed by 6 bases and the J gene end by 0 bases; junction bases not matched to a gene: 5. The CDR3 has 15 residues. Germline CDR1 and CDR2: SGDLS and YYNGEE.

The chain joins TRBV18 to TRBJ2-7; TRBD2 matches 7 bases. The CDR3 extends over 15 amino acids. Germline values: CDR1 KGHSH, CDR2 LQKENI. Trimming took 1 base from V and 1 from J; bases not matched to a gene: 4. CDR3 protein: CASSPRASGSYEQYF. CDR3 bases: TGTGCCAGCTCACCACGGGCTAGCGGTTCCTACGAGCAGTACTTC.

To note about this clonotype: A much larger clone differs from this one at a single base, so this may be a read error. V is TRBV20-1 and J is TRBJ2-3; weak D call: TRBD1 (6 bases). The germline V gene has CDR1 DFQATT and CDR2 SNEGSKA (reference sequence). This CDR3 is built from 15 residues. The CDR3 sequence is CSARGKDSLSDAQYF. The CDR3 DNA reads as TGCAGTGCTAGGGGAAAGGACAGTCTGTCAGATGCGCAGTATTTT.

Ten or more counts support this clonotype. The V call is TRBV10-3, the J call TRBJ2-7; 12 positions agree with TRBD2. V was pared by 6 bases and J by 2 bases, with 5 bases of the junction left unmatched. CDR1 ENHRY and CDR2 SYGVKD come from the germline V gene. CDR3 length: 15 residues. The CDR3 sequence: CAISLTSGSPYEQYF. The CDR3 nucleotides are TGTGCCATCAGCTTGACTAGCGGGAGCCCCTACGAGCAGTACTTC.

The V gene is TRBV14, the J gene TRBJ2-2, with D maybe TRBD2 (6 bases). The germline V and J ends were trimmed by 4 bases and 6 bases, with 9 bases remaining between them. The germline CDR1 and CDR2 sequences are SGHDN and FVKESK. This CDR3 contains 13 residues. CDR3 in amino acids: CASSPGGAGELFF. For the CDR3, the DNA is TGTGCCAGCAGCCCTGGAGGGGCCGGGGAGCTGTTTTTT.

This clonotype was observed a handful of times. The V gene is TRBV24-1, the J gene TRBJ2-7; 12 nucleotides match TRBD1. The V gene end was trimmed by 4 bases and the J gene end by 3 bases; junction bases not matched to a gene: 3. This CDR3 has 15 residues. Germline CDR1 and CDR2: KGHDR and SFDVKD. The CDR3 loop reads CATSDRDRGHYEQYF. CDR3 DNA: TGTGCCACCAGTGACCGGGACAGGGGGCACTACGAGCAGTACTTC.